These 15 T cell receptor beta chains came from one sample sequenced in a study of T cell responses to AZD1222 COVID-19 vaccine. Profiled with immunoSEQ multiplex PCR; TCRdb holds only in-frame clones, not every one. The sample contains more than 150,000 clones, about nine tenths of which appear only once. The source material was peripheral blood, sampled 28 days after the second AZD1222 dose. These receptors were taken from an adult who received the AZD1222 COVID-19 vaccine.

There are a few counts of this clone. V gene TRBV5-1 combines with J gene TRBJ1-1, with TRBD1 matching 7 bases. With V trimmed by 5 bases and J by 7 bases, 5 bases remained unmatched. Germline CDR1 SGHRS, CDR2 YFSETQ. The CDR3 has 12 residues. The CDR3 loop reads CASRYGQDEAFF. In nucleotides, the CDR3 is TGCGCCAGCAGATATGGACAGGATGAAGCTTTCTTT.

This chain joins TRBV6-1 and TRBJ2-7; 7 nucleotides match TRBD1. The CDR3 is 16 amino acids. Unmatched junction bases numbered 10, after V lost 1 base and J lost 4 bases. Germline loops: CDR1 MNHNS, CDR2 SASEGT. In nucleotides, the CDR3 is TGTGCCAGCAGTGAAGGGGGCAGGGGGTTAAGGTACGAGCAGTACTTC. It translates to CASSEGGRGLRYEQYF.

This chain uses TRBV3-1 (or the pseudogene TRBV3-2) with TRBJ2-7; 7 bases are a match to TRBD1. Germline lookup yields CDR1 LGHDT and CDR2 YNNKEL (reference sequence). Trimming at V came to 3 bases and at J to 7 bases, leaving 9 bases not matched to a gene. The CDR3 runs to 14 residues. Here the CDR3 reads CASSQGTVIGEQYF. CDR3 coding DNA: TGTGCCAGCAGCCAGGGGACAGTTATCGGGGAGCAGTACTTC.

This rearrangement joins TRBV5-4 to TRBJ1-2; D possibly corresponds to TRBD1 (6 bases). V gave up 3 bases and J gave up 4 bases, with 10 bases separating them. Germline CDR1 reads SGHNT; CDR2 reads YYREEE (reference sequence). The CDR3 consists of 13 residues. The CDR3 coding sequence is TGTGCCAGCAGCTCGGACAGATCCTATGGCTACACCTTC. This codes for CASSSDRSYGYTF.

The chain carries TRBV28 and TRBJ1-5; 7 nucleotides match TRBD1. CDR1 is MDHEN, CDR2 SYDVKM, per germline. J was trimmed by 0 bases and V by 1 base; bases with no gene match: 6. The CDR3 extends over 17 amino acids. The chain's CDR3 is CASSLYDRASSNQPQHF. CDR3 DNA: TGTGCCAGCAGTTTATACGACAGGGCCTCTAGCAATCAGCCCCAGCATTTT.

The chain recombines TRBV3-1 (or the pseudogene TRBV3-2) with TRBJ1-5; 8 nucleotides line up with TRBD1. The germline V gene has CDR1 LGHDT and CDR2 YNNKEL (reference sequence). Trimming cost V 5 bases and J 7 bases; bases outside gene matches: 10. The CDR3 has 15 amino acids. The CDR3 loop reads CASSSGGAGWQPQHF. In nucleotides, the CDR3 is TGTGCCAGCAGCTCAGGGGGCGCAGGATGGCAGCCCCAGCATTTT.

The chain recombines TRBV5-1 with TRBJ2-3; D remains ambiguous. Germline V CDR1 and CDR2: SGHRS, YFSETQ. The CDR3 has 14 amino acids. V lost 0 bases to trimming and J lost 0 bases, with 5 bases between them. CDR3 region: CASSLAISTDTQYF. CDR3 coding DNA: TGCGCCAGCAGCTTGGCGATTAGCACAGATACGCAGTATTTT.

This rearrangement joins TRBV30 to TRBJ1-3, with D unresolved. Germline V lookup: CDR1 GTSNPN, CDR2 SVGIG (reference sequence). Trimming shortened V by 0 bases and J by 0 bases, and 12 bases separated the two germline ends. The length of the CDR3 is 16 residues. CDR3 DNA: TGTGCCTGGAGTGTACAGCCAATACTCTCTGGAAACACCATATATTTT. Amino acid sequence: CAWSVQPILSGNTIYF.

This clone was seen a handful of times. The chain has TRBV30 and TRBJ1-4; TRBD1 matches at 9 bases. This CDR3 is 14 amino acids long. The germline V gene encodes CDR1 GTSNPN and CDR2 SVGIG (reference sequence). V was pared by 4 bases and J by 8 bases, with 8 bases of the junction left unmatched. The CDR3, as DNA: TGTGCCTGGAATCTACAGGGGGCAAGAGAAAAACTGTTTTTT. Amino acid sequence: CAWNLQGAREKLFF. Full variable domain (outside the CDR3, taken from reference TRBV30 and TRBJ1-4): SQTIHQWPATLVQPVGSPLSLECTVEGTSNPNLYWYRQAAGRGLQLLFYSVGIGQISSEVPQNLSASRPQDRQFILSSKKLLLSDSGFYLCAWNLQGAREKLFFGSGTQLSVL.

In nucleotides, the CDR3 is TGTGCCAGCAGCGCAACGACACAGACCTACGAGCAGTACTTC. It yields the protein CASSATTQTYEQYF. This chain uses TRBV9 with TRBJ2-7, with D unclear. The germline V gene encodes CDR1 SGDLS and CDR2 YYNGEE. The length of the CDR3 is 14 residues. Trimming took off 3 bases at V and 2 bases at J, with 12 bases between the two ends.

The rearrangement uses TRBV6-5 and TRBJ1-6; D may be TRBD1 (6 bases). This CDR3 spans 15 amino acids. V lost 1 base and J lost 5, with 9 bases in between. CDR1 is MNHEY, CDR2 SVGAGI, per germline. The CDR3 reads CASSYFPGDNSPLHF. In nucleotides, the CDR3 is TGTGCCAGCAGTTACTTCCCAGGGGATAATTCACCCCTCCACTTT.

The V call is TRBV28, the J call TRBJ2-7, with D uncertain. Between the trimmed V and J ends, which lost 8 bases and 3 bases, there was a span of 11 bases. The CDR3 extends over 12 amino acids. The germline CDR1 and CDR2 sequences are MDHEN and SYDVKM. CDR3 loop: CASHGTHYEQYF. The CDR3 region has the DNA TGTGCCAGCCACGGTACTCACTACGAGCAGTACTTC.

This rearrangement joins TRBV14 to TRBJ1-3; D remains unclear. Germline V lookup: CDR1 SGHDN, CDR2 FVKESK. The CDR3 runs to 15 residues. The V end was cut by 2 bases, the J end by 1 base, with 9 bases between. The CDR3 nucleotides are TGTGCCAGCAGCCAACCCGGGAAATCTGGAAACACCATATATTTT. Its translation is CASSQPGKSGNTIYF. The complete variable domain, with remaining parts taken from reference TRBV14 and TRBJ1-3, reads EAGVTQFPSHSVIEKGQTVTLRCDPISGHDNLYWYRRVMGKEIKFLLHFVKESKQDESGMPNNRFLAERTGGTYSTLKVQPAELEDSGVYFCASSQPGKSGNTIYFGEGSWLTVV.

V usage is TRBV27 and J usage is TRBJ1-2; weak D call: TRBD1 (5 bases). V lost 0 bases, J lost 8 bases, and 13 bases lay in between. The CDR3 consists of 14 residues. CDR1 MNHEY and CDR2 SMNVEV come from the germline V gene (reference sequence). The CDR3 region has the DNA TGTGCCAGCAGTTTATCGTCCAGGGCGACGGGCTACACCTTC. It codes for CASSLSSRATGYTF.

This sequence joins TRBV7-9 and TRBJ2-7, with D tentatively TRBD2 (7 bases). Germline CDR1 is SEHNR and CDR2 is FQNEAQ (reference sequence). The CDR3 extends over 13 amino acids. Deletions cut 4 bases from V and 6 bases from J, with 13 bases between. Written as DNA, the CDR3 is TGTGCCAGCAGCTCGGGGGGCCAGGCCGAGCAGTACTTC. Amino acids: CASSSGGQAEQYF. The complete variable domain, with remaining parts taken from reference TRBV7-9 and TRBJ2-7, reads DTGVSQNPRHKITKRGQNVTFRCDPISEHNRLYWYRQTLGQGPEFLTYFQNEAQLEKSRLLSDRFSAERPKGSFSTLEIQRTEQGDSAMYLCASSSGGQAEQYFGPGTRLTVT.